This TCR beta chain is drawn from a study of blood T cell repertoires in COVID-19. CDR1 and CDR2 (germline): MDHEN, SYDVKM. The CDR3 runs 12 residues. Concerning this clone: The junction and the germline gene differ at one end; a read error may be behind it.

Sequenced by immunoSEQ multiplex PCR; TCRdb stores in-frame clones only, minus some. The data show approximately 40,000 clones, roughly 87% seen once. Sequenced material: peripheral blood. The receptor was isolated from a man between 60 and 75 years old with acute or convalescent COVID-19. The chain couples TRBV28 to TRBJ2-4; 12 bases map to TRBD2. The CDR3 region has the DNA TGTGCCAGCAGACCAGGACTAGCGGGATTCCACTTC. This codes for CASRPGLAGFHF.